Shown below are 8 T cell receptor beta chains from a single sample sequenced in a study of T cell responses to AZD1222 COVID-19 vaccine. Data came from immunoSEQ multiplex PCR; TCRdb stores just in-frame clones and leaves some out. The sample holds about 180,000 clones, approximately 92% seen once. Here the sequenced sample was peripheral blood, taken 28 days after the second dose of the MenACWY control vaccine. The receptors shown here come from an adult who received the MenACWY meningococcal vaccine as a control.

The V call is TRBV5-1, the J call TRBJ2-7; the D gene is possibly TRBD2 (6 bases). The CDR3 has 14 amino acids. Germline values: CDR1 SGHRS, CDR2 YFSETQ. Trimming removed 2 bases from V and 6 bases from J, with 15 bases in between. CDR3 sequence (DNA): TGCGCCAGCAGCTTTTCGGGGGACGCTGGCGAGCAGTACTTC. Translation gives CASSFSGDAGEQYF.

CDR3 region: CASSLEGSLNTEAFF. For the CDR3, the DNA is TGTGCCAGCAGCTTGGAAGGCAGCCTAAACACTGAAGCTTTCTTT. This chain uses TRBV5-8 with TRBJ1-1; D remains ambiguous. The CDR3 spans 15 residues. With 0 bases removed from V and 2 bases from J, the gap between germline ends came to 11 bases. Germline V CDR1 and CDR2: SGHTS, YDEGEE.

V gene TRBV7-9 combines with J gene TRBJ1-1; TRBD1 might be the D (5 bases). Trimming left V 4 bases short and J 0 bases short, with 15 bases between. Looked up from germline, CDR1 is SEHNR and CDR2 is FQNEAQ (reference sequence). The CDR3 loop spans 16 amino acids. The DNA of the CDR3 is TGTGCCAGCAGCTCTACGGGGGGGAGACTGAACACTGAAGCTTTCTTT. Protein: CASSSTGGRLNTEAFF.

The chain has TRBV7-2 and TRBJ2-3, with 8 bases aligning to TRBD2. With V trimmed by 0 bases and J by 6 bases, 14 bases remained unmatched. The CDR3 sequence is 18 residues long. Germline values: CDR1 SGHTA, CDR2 FQGNSA. CDR3 sequence reads: CASSLAWFSGGAADTQYF. CDR3 in DNA: TGTGCCAGCAGCTTAGCGTGGTTCTCCGGGGGGGCCGCGGATACGCAGTATTTT.

The V and J genes are TRBV7-6 and TRBJ2-2, with TRBD1 as a possible D gene (7 bases). The germline CDR1 and CDR2 sequences are SGHVS and FNYEAQ. V gave up 7 bases and J gave up 4 bases, with 19 bases separating them. The CDR3 spans 16 residues. The CDR3 here is CASTIQGQGGTGELFF. CDR3 nucleotide sequence: TGTGCCAGCACCATTCAGGGGCAGGGGGGCACCGGGGAGCTGTTTTTT.

This chain uses TRBV2 with TRBJ1-2; 7 nucleotides match TRBD1. Trimming cost V 7 bases and J 5 bases; bases outside gene matches: 10. Per the germline V gene, CDR1 is SNHLY and CDR2 is FYNNEI. The CDR3 consists of 14 residues. This CDR3 reads CASNPQGTRYGYTF. For the CDR3, the DNA is TGTGCCAGCAACCCACAGGGGACTCGGTATGGCTACACCTTC. Filled out from reference TRBV2 and TRBJ1-2, the complete variable domain reads EPEVTQTPSHQVTQMGQEVILRCVPISNHLYFYWYRQILGQKVEFLVSFYNNEISEKSEIFDDQFSVERPDGSNFTLKIRSTKLEDSAMYFCASNPQGTRYGYTFGSGTRLTVV.

The chain links TRBV5-1 to TRBJ1-2, with 8 bases lining up with TRBD1. The V gene's germline CDR1 is SGHRS and CDR2 YFSETQ. V lost 5 bases and J lost 7; bases outside the gene matches: 7. The CDR3 is 13 residues long. The CDR3 here is CASRSGQGSGYTF. CDR3 nucleotides: TGCGCCAGCAGATCTGGACAGGGAAGTGGCTACACCTTC.

V gene TRBV19 combines with J gene TRBJ1-1, with no clear D. This CDR3 comprises 16 residues. V shed 1 base and J shed 0 bases, with 12 bases lying between them. Germline-derived CDR1 and CDR2 are LNHDA and SQIVND (reference sequence). The DNA of the CDR3 is TGTGCCAGTAGTATAGGCCCGGAGTTAATGAACACTGAAGCTTTCTTT. Translation: CASSIGPELMNTEAFF.